This T cell receptor beta chain was captured by sequencing in a study of T cell responses to AZD1222 COVID-19 vaccine. Study as a whole: Second doses at about 4 or about 12 weeks were pooled. Whole-study results and caveats: The sample set comprised mostly white British donors with more females, and clonal diversity was possibly underestimated. The repertoires were collected only after the peak T cell response.

Of note for this clone: Antigen unknown.

Germline-derived CDR1 and CDR2 are MNHEY and SVGAGI. This CDR3 comprises 16 residues. Trimming cost V 2 bases and J 5 bases, with 15 bases left between them. Assay: immunoSEQ multiplex PCR; the TCRdb copy retains only in-frame clones and omits some. This table has about 150,000 clones, 90% appearing once. J is TRBJ1-4 and V is TRBV6-5; D is unresolved. This material consisted of peripheral blood, taken on day 0 of AZD1222 vaccination. The clonotype comes from an adult in good health. CDR3 coding DNA: TGTGCCAGCAGTTACGGGGTGAGCCCTAGGAATGAAAAACTGTTTTTT. Its protein product is CASSYGVSPRNEKLFF.